Below, 25 T cell receptor delta chains from the same sample are listed, as sequenced in a study of Vδ1+ human thymocytes. Antigens for these TCRs are unknown. Findings and caveats of the study: Thymic TRG and TRD repertoires appeared highly polyclonal, with Gaussian CDR3 length distributions.

Sequences come from RNA converted to cDNA by reverse transcription. The CDR3 regions were amplified by multiplex PCR from V-gene primers to a constant-region primer. TCRdb fed the multiplex PCR reads to CATT. The sample has fewer than 25,000 delta-chain clones, around 7.9% seen once. The sequencing sample was made of Vdelta1+ gamma-delta thymocytes from the thymus. The subset here: FACS-sorted CD3+ TCRalphabeta- TCRVdelta1+ TCRVdelta2- thymocytes. These receptors all come from a child less than two years old who had congenital heart surgery.

This clone was seen more than once but under ten times. This chain connects TRDV2 to TRDJ1; 8 positions match TRDD3. The CDR3 runs 15 residues. In germline, CDR1 is GEAIGNYY, CDR2 EKD. V trimming: 5 bases; J trimming: 5 bases; junction bases outside the gene matches: 12. The CDR3 sequence: CACAARGISKDKLIF. The CDR3 DNA follows: TGTGCCTGTGCCGCCCGGGGGATAAGCAAAGATAAACTCATCTTT.

This clone has only a few counts. The rearrangement uses TRDV1 and TRDJ1; 9 bases are a match to TRDD3. Unmatched junction bases numbered 16, after V lost 1 base and J lost 7 bases. The CDR3 has 18 residues. CDR1 TSWWSYY and CDR2 QGS come from the germline V gene. CDR3 nucleotides: TGTGCTCTTGGGGAACAAGTCCCCTTCAAAGGGGATACGGTTAAACTCATCTTT. Protein: CALGEQVPFKGDTVKLIF.

Only a few counts were recorded for this clone. The chain links TRDV1 to TRDJ1; the match to TRDD3 covers 9 bases. V shed 0 bases and J 1 base; nucleotides not matched to a gene: 9. The CDR3 covers 18 residues. The germline V gene has CDR1 TSWWSYY and CDR2 QGS. CDR3 coding DNA: TGTGCTCTTGGGGAACTTTACGGGGGATACTCAACCACCGATAAACTCATCTTT. It yields the protein CALGELYGGYSTTDKLIF.

This clone was counted between two and nine times. One end of the junction fails to match germline, which may point to a read error. The chain couples TRDV1 to TRDJ1; the match to TRDD3 covers 8 bases. The CDR3 has 13 residues. Looked up from germline, CDR1 is TSWWSYY and CDR2 is QGS. Here the CDR3 reads CAPGGPYTDKLIF. The CDR3 coding sequence is TGTGCTCCTGGGGGACCCTACACCGATAAACTCATCTTT.

This chain uses TRDV1 with TRDJ1; D gene ambiguous. The CDR3 has 13 amino acids. With 2 bases removed from V and 0 bases from J, the gap between germline ends came to 4 bases. CDR1 and CDR2 (germline): TSWWSYY, QGS. The CDR3, as DNA: TGTGCTCTTGGGGAAGCGTACACCGATAAACTCATCTTT. It is translated as CALGEAYTDKLIF.

The rearrangement uses TRDV1 and TRDJ1; a possible D gene is TRDD2 (5 bases). The V gene lost 1 base and the J gene lost 0 bases, with 21 bases spanning the gap. There are 19 residues in the CDR3. CDR1 is TSWWSYY, CDR2 QGS, per germline. For the CDR3, the DNA is TGTGCTCTTGGGGAACCCTACTTTCCTTCTGGAGAGTACACCGATAAACTCATCTTT. Translated, it gives CALGEPYFPSGEYTDKLIF.

The table lists this clone with a few counts. Mismatch with germline at one junction end may stem from a read error. The V call is TRDV1, the J call TRDJ1; tentative D call: TRDD3 (6 bases). The CDR3 runs to 17 residues. Germline loops: CDR1 TSWWSYY, CDR2 QGS. The CDR3 region is CALGEIGKWGLTDELIF. The DNA for the CDR3 is TGTGCTCTTGGGGAAATTGGGAAATGGGGGTTAACCGATGAACTCATCTTT.

A few counts support this clone. The chain joins TRDV1 to TRDJ1; 11 nucleotides match TRDD3. In germline, CDR1 is TSWWSYY, CDR2 QGS. V lost 1 base and J lost 4; bases outside the gene matches: 14. This CDR3 has 19 amino acids. CDR3 protein: CALGEPVLGDRAGDDKLIF. CDR3 DNA: TGTGCTCTTGGGGAACCTGTACTGGGGGATAGGGCCGGGGACGATAAACTCATCTTT.

There are a few counts of this clone. The chain recombines TRDV1 with TRDJ1; tentative D call: TRDD3 (6 bases). Germline V gene sequence: CDR1 TSWWSYY, CDR2 QGS. The CDR3 extends over 16 amino acids. V dropped 4 bases and J dropped 0 bases, with 15 bases sitting between them. CDR3 sequence: CALGGARDWDTDKLIF. CDR3 coding DNA: TGTGCTCTTGGGGGGGCCCGCGACTGGGACACCGATAAACTCATCTTT.

This rearrangement joins TRDV1 to TRDJ1, with 13 bases lining up with TRDD3. V shed 2 bases and J 3 bases; nucleotides not matched to a gene: 18. The CDR3 is 21 residues long. Germline V gives CDR1 TSWWSYY, CDR2 QGS. CDR3 region: CALGEMGEGLGDTRGSDKLIF. In nucleotides, the CDR3 is TGTGCTCTTGGGGAAATGGGAGAGGGACTGGGGGATACGCGGGGTTCCGATAAACTCATCTTT.

The rearrangement joins TRDV1 to TRDJ1; D may be TRDD3 (9 bases). TCRdb offers no J gene call, so here the DNA was matched to germline to obtain one. The CDR3 sequence is 20 residues long. Germline values: CDR1 TSWWSYY, CDR2 QGS. Trimming removed 1 base from V and 0 bases from J, with 24 bases in between. In DNA form, the CDR3 reads TGTGCTCTTGGGGAACCTTCCTACCAGTACTGGGGGAGATACACCGATAAACTCATCTTT. As protein: CALGEPSYQYWGRYTDKLIF.

This clone was detected a few times. The chain employs TRDV1 and TRDJ1; a possible D gene is TRDD3 (6 bases). Trimming left V 0 bases short and J 4 bases short, with 27 bases between. CDR3 length: 20 residues. CDR1 and CDR2 from the germline V gene are TSWWSYY and QGS. The CDR3 nucleotides read TGTGCTCTTGGGGAACTAGTGTGCCCCACAGGGCTGGGGAGCGGCGATAAACTCATCTTT. Translated, it gives CALGELVCPTGLGSGDKLIF.

The chain combines TRDV1 with TRDJ1, with TRDD3 identical over 10 bases. From germline, CDR1 is TSWWSYY and CDR2 QGS. The CDR3 loop spans 18 amino acids. Trimming cost V 0 bases and J 2 bases; bases outside gene matches: 9. DNA for the CDR3: TGTGCTCTTGGGGAACTTCCGCGGTTACTGGGGGATACCGATAAACTCATCTTT. Its translation: CALGELPRLLGDTDKLIF.

The table lists this clone with a few counts. This chain links TRDV1 with TRDJ2; TRDD3 agrees at 7 bases. The CDR3 runs 20 residues. CDR1 and CDR2 from the germline V gene are TSWWSYY and QGS. Trimming removed 8 bases from V and 4 bases from J; junction bases left unmatched: 25. This chain's CDR3 is CALPQPTWGGTLGETAQLFF. CDR3 DNA sequence: TGTGCTCTTCCCCAACCCACGTGGGGGGGGACTTTGGGGGAGACAGCACAACTCTTCTTT.

V is TRDV1 and J is TRDJ1; no reliable D call. TCRdb lists no J gene, so it was determined here by aligning the DNA to germline. The length of the CDR3 is 20 residues. CDR1 is TSWWSYY and CDR2 is QGS in the germline V gene. The germline V and J ends were trimmed by 0 bases and 3 bases, with 26 bases remaining between them. The CDR3 nucleotides are TGTGCTCTTGGGGAACTAGAGGGAGGCGCGTTATTGTACTGTCCCGATAAACTCATCTTT. Its translation is CALGELEGGALLYCPDKLIF.

This chain links TRDV1 with TRDJ2; 9 positions agree with TRDD3. Trimming took 0 bases from V and 3 from J; bases not matched to a gene: 11. This CDR3 has 19 residues. Germline-derived CDR1 and CDR2 are TSWWSYY and QGS. In DNA form, the CDR3 reads TGTGCTCTTGGGGAACTACCCTCCCTTACTGGGGGAGTGACAGCACAACTCTTCTTT. Protein: CALGELPSLTGGVTAQLFF.

V is TRDV2 and J is TRDJ1; D possibly corresponds to TRDD3 (5 bases). The V gene lost 0 bases and the J gene lost 10 bases, with 14 bases spanning the gap. The germline CDR1 and CDR2 sequences are GEAIGNYY and EKD. This CDR3 has 13 residues. Written as DNA, the CDR3 is TGTGCCTGTGACACCGGCATGGAAGGGGGACTCATCTTT. This encodes CACDTGMEGGLIF.

The chain carries TRDV1 and TRDJ1; TRDD3 matches at 8 bases. The CDR3 totals 18 residues. Trimming cost V 3 bases and J 0 bases; bases outside gene matches: 12. Per germline, CDR1 TSWWSYY and CDR2 QGS. Here the CDR3 reads CALGDHLPGIPYTDKLIF. The CDR3 nucleotides read TGTGCTCTTGGGGATCACCTCCCGGGGATACCGTACACCGATAAACTCATCTTT.

The J gene is TRDJ1, the V gene TRDV1, with D possibly matching TRDD3 (6 bases). The CDR3 contains 20 residues. V was clipped by 0 bases and J by 0 bases, with 23 bases between them. Germline CDR1 TSWWSYY, CDR2 QGS. The DNA of the CDR3 is TGTGCTCTTGGGGAACTAATAACCCGACCTCGTACTGGGAACACCGATAAACTCATCTTT. Translating it yields CALGELITRPRTGNTDKLIF.

The chain links TRDV2 to TRDJ3; 9 bases map to TRDD3. Here the J gene was assigned by germline matching of the DNA, as TCRdb has none. The germline gives CDR1 GEAIGNYY, CDR2 EKD. The CDR3 is made up of 19 amino acids. V shed 3 bases, J shed 0 bases, and the junction held 8 bases outside the gene matches. The CDR3: CACDAILGDPSWDTRQMFF. In DNA, the CDR3 is TGTGCCTGTGACGCCATACTGGGGGACCCCTCCTGGGACACCCGACAGATGTTTTTC.

The rearrangement joins TRDV1 to TRDJ1; a possible D gene is TRDD2 (5 bases). CDR1 and CDR2 from the germline V gene are TSWWSYY and QGS. The CDR3 has 16 residues. Trimming stripped 0 bases from V and 0 bases from J, with 11 bases between. CDR3 amino acids: CALGELPKLYTDKLIF. DNA for the CDR3: TGTGCTCTTGGGGAACTTCCTAAGCTGTACACCGATAAACTCATCTTT.

The chain uses TRDV1 and TRDJ1; D is possibly TRDD3 (5 bases). The V end lost 5 bases, the J end lost 0 bases, and 16 bases lay between the germline ends. The CDR3 consists of 16 residues. CDR1 is TSWWSYY and CDR2 is QGS in the germline V gene. The CDR3 is CALGPEGGEYTDKLIF. The CDR3 DNA reads TGTGCTCTTGGGCCCGAAGGAGGGGAGTACACCGATAAACTCATCTTT.

Concerning this clone itself: Within the sample, other DNA sequences also encode this same CDR3. V is TRDV1 and J is TRDJ1; D is unclear. V was trimmed by 1 base and J by 5 bases, leaving 14 bases between them. CDR3 length: 15 amino acids. The germline V gene has CDR1 TSWWSYY and CDR2 QGS. The CDR3 region has the DNA TGTGCTCTTGGGGAACACGCCTTATTACTGGATAAACTCATCTTT. Residues: CALGEHALLLDKLIF.

J is TRDJ1 and V is TRDV1; 8 positions agree with TRDD3. In the absence of a J gene in TCRdb, the DNA was matched to germline to assign it here. Germline trimming cut 2 bases from V and 0 bases from J; bases unmatched to any gene: 5. CDR1 and CDR2 (germline): TSWWSYY, QGS. This CDR3 is 16 amino acids long. CDR3 sequence reads: CALGEVILGDTDKLIF. Here the CDR3 DNA reads TGTGCTCTTGGGGAAGTCATACTGGGGGACACCGATAAACTCATCTTT.

In this sample, this clone is medium-sized (0.01 to 0.1%). V and J are TRDV2 and TRDJ3; TRDD3 matches 8 bases. Germline trimming cut 0 bases from V and 0 bases from J; bases unmatched to any gene: 6. The length of the CDR3 is 19 residues. Germline assignment: CDR1 GEAIGNYY and CDR2 EKD. The chain's CDR3 is CACDTVLGVCSWDTRQMFF. In DNA, the CDR3 is TGTGCCTGTGACACCGTACTGGGGGTTTGCTCCTGGGACACCCGACAGATGTTTTTC.